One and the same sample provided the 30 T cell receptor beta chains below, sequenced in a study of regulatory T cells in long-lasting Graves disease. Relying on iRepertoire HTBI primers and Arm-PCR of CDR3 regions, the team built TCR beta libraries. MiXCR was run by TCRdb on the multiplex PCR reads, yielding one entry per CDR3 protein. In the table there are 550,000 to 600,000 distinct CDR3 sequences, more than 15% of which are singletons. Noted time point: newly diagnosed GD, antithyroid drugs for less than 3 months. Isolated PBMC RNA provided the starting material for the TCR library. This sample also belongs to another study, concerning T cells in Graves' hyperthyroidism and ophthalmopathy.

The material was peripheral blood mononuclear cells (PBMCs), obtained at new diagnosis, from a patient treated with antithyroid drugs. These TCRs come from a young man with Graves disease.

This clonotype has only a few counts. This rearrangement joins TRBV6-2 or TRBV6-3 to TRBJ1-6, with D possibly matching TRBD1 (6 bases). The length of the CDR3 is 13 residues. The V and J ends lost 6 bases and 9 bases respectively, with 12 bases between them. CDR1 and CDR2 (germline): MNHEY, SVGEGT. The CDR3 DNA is TGTGCCAGCAGGCAACAGGGCCCTTCACCCCTCCACTTT. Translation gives CASRQQGPSPLHF.

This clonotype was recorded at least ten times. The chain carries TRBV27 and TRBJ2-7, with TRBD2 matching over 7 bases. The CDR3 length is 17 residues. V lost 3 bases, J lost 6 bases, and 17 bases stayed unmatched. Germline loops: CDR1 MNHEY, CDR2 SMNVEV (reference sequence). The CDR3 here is CASSLGAGGTGSFEQYF. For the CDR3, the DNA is TGTGCCAGCAGTTTGGGCGCCGGGGGGACGGGGTCTTTCGAGCAGTACTTC.

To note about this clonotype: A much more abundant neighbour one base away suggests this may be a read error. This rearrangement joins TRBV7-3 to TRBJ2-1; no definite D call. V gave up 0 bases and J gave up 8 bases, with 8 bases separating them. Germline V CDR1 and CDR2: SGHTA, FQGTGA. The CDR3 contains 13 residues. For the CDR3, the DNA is TGTGCCAGCAGCTTAACGGCACCGGATGAGCAGTTCTTC. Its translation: CASSLTAPDEQFF.

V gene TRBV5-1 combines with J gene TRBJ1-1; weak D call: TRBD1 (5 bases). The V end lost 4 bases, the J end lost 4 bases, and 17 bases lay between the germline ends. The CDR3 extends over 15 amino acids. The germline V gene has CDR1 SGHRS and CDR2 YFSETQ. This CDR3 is CASSVNAGSSTEAFF. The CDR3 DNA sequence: TGCGCCAGCAGCGTGAATGCAGGGTCATCCACTGAAGCTTTCTTT.

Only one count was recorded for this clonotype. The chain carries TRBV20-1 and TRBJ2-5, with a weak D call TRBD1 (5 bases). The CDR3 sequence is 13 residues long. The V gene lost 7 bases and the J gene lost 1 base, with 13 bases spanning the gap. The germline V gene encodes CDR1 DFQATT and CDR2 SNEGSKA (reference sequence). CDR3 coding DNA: TGCAGTGGGAATCAAGGGGCCCAAGAGACCCAGTACTTC. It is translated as CSGNQGAQETQYF.

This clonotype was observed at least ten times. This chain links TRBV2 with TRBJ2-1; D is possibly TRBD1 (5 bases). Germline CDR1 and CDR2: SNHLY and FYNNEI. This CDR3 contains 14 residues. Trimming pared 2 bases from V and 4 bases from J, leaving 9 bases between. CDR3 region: CASSEQGRYNEQFF. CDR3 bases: TGTGCCAGCAGTGAACAGGGAAGGTACAATGAGCAGTTCTTC.

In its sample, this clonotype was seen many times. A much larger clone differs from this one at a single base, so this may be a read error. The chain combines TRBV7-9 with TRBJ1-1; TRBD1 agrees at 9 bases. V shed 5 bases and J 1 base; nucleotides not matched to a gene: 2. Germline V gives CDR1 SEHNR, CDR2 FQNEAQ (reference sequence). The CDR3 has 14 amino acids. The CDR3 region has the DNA TGTGCCAGCAGCCAGGGACAGGGGAACACTGAAGCTTTCTTT. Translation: CASSQGQGNTEAFF.

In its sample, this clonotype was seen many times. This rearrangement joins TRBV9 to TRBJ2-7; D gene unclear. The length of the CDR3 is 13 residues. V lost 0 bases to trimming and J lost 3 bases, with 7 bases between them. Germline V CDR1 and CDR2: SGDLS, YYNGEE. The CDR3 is CASSVARGYEQYF. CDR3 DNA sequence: TGTGCCAGCAGCGTAGCTCGAGGCTACGAGCAGTACTTC.

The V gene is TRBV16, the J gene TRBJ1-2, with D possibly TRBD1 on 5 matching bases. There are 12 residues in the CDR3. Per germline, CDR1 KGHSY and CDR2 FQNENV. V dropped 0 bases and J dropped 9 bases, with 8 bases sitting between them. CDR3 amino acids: CASSQSADSYTF. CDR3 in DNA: TGTGCCAGCAGCCAATCCGCGGACAGCTACACCTTC. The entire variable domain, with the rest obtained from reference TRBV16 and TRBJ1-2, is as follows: GEEVAQTPKHLVRGEGQKAKLYCAPIKGHSYVFWYQQVLKNEFKFLISFQNENVFDETGMPKERFSAKCLPNSPCSLEIQATKLEDSAVYFCASSQSADSYTFGSGTRLTVV.

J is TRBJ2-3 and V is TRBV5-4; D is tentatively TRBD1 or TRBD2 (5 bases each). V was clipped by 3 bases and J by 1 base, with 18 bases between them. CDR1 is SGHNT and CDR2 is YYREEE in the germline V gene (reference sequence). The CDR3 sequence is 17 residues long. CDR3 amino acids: CASSSKGTSVGTDTQYF. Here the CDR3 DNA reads TGTGCCAGCAGCTCGAAGGGGACCTCGGTTGGCACAGATACGCAGTATTTT.

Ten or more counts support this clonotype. The CDR3 DNA is TGTGCCAGCAGCTTGAGCCGAGACAGGACACAAGAGACCCAGTACTTC. This codes for CASSLSRDRTQETQYF. The J gene is TRBJ2-5, the V gene TRBV11-2, with D perhaps matching TRBD1 (6 bases). The CDR3 consists of 16 residues. V was shortened by 3 bases and J by 2 bases, with 16 bases between the two germline ends. CDR1 is SGHAT and CDR2 is FQNNGV in the germline V gene.

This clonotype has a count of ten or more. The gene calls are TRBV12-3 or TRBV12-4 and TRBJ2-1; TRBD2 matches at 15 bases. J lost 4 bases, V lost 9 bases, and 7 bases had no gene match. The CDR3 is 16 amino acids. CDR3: CASDQGLAGGYNEQFF. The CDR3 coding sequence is TGTGCCAGTGATCAGGGACTAGCGGGAGGATACAATGAGCAGTTCTTC.

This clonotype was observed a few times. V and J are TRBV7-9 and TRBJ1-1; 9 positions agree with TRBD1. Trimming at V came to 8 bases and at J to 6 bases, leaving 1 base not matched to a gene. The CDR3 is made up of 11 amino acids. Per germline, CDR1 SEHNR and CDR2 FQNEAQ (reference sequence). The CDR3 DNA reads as TGTGCCAGCCGGGACAGGGCTGAAGCTTTCTTT. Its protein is CASRDRAEAFF.

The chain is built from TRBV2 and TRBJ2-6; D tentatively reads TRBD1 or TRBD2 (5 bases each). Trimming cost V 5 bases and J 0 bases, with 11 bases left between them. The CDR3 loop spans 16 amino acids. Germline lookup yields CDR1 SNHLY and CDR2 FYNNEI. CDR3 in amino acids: CASSWDADSGANVLTF. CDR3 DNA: TGTGCCAGCAGTTGGGACGCTGACTCTGGGGCCAACGTCCTGACTTTC.

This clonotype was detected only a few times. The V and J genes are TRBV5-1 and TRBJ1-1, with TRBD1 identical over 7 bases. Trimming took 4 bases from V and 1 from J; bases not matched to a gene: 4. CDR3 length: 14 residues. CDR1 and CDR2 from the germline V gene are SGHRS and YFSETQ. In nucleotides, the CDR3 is TGCGCCAGCAGCAACGGACAGGCGAACACTGAAGCTTTCTTT. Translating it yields CASSNGQANTEAFF.

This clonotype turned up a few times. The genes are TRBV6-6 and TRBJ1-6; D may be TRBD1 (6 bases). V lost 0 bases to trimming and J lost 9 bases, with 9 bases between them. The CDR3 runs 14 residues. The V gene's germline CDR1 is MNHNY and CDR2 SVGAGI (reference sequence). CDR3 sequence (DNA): TGTGCCAGCAGTTACTCGGGGGCTGGTTCACCCCTCCACTTT. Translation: CASSYSGAGSPLHF.

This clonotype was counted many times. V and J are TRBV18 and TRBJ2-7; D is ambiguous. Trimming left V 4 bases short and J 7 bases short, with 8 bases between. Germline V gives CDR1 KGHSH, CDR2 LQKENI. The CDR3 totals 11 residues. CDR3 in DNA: TGTGCCAGCTCACTATCGCGGGAGCAGTACTTC. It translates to CASSLSREQYF.

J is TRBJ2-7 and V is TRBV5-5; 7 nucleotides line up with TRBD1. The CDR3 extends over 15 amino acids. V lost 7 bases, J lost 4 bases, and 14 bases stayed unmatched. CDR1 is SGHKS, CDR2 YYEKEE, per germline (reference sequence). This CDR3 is CASAEKTGVWYEQYF. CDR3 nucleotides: TGTGCCAGCGCCGAAAAAACAGGGGTCTGGTACGAGCAGTACTTC.

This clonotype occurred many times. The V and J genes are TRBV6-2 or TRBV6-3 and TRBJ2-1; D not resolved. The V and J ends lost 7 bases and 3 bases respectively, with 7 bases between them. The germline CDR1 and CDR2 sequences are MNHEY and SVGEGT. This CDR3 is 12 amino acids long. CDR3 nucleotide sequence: TGTGCCAGCAAGAGCAGCTACAATGAGCAGTTCTTC. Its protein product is CASKSSYNEQFF.

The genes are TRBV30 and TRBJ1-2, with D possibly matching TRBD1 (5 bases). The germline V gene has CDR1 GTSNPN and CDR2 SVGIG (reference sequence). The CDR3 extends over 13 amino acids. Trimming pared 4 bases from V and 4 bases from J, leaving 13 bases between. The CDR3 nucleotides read TGTGCCTGGACCGTCGGGGGAACCTATGGCTACACCTTC. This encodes CAWTVGGTYGYTF.

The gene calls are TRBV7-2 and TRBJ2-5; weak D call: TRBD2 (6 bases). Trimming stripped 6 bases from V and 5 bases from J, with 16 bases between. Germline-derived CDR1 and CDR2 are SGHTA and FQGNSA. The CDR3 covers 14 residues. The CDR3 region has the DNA TGTGCCAGCAGTTTGGGACTCTCTGGGGAGACCCAGTACTTC. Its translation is CASSLGLSGETQYF.

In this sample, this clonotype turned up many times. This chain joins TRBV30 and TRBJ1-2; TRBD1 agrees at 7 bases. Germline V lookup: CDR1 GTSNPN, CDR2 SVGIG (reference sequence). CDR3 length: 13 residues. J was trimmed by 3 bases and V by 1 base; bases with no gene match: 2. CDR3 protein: CAWSEGADYGYTF. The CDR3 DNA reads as TGTGCCTGGAGTGAGGGGGCGGACTATGGCTACACCTTC.

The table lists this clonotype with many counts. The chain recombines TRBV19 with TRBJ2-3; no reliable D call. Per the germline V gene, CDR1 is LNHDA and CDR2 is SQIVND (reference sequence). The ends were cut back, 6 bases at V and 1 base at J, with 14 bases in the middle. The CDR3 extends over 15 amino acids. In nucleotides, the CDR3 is TGTGCCAGTAGCCGGACGCACAGCGGCACAGATACGCAGTATTTT. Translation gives CASSRTHSGTDTQYF.

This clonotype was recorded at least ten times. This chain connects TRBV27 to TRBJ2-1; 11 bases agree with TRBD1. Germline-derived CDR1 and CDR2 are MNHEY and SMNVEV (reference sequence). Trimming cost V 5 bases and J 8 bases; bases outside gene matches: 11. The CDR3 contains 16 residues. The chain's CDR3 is CASSPLPGQGDYEQFF. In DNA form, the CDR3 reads TGTGCCAGCAGTCCCCTCCCGGGACAGGGGGACTATGAGCAGTTCTTC.

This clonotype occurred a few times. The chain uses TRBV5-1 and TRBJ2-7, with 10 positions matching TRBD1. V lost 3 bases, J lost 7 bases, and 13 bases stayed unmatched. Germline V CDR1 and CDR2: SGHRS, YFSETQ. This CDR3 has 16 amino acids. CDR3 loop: CASSSDPRQGAREQYF. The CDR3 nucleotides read TGCGCCAGCAGCTCGGACCCACGACAGGGGGCGAGGGAGCAGTACTTC.

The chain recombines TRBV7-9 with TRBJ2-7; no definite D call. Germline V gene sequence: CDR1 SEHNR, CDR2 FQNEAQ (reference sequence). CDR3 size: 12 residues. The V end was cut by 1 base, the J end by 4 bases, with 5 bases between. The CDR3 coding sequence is TGTGCCAGCAGCTTAGAGTTTTACGAGCAGTACTTC. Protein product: CASSLEFYEQYF.

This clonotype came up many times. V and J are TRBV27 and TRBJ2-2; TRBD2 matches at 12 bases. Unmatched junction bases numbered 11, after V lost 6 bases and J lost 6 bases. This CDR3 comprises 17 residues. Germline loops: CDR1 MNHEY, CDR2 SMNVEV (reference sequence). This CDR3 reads CASSPTSGSFGAGELFF. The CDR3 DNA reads TGTGCCAGCAGCCCGACTAGCGGGAGTTTTGGGGCCGGGGAGCTGTTTTTT.

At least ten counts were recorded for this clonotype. CDR3 residues: CSARDGDAEAFF. The CDR3 DNA follows: TGCAGTGCTAGAGATGGTGACGCTGAAGCTTTCTTT. The chain uses TRBV20-1 and TRBJ1-1; D not resolved. This CDR3 is 12 amino acids long. Trimming took off 0 bases at V and 6 bases at J, with 8 bases between the two ends. CDR1 is DFQATT and CDR2 is SNEGSKA in the germline V gene (reference sequence).

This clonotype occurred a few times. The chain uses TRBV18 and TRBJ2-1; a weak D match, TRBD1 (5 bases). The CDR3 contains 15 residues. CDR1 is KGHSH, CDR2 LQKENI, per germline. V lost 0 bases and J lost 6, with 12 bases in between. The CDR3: CASSPPTGVGNEQFF. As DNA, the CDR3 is TGTGCCAGCTCACCACCAACAGGTGTCGGCAATGAGCAGTTCTTC.

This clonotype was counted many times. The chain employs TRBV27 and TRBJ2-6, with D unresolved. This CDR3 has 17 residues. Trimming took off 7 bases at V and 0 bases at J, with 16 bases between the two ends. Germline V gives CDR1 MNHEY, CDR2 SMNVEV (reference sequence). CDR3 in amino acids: CASTLRPGSSGANVLTF. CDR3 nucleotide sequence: TGTGCCAGCACCCTGAGGCCCGGTAGCTCTGGGGCCAACGTCCTGACTTTC.